This passage covers 32 T cell receptor beta chains from one sample sequenced in a study of Graves' ophthalmopathy and Graves' hyperthyroidism. As the template, RNA transcripts were used to amplify TCR beta CDR3 regions. HTBI primers primed a first-round RT-PCR, and a second-round multiplex PCR followed. TCRdb re-analysed the multiplex PCR reads in MiXCR, keeping a single row per CDR3 protein. The table shows hundreds of thousands of distinct CDR3 sequences, with under 25% occurring only once. Sequencing used peripheral blood. The receptors here all came from a woman under 30 with stable Graves' hyperthyroidism.

This clonotype has a count of ten or more. V gene TRBV28 combines with J gene TRBJ1-5; D possibly corresponds to TRBD1 (5 bases). Germline V gives CDR1 MDHEN, CDR2 SYDVKM. V lost 8 bases to trimming and J lost 0 bases, with 17 bases between them. The CDR3 spans 16 residues. CDR3 nucleotides: TGTGCCAGCGAGACGACCAGGGTGTATAGCAATCAGCCCCAGCATTTT. As protein: CASETTRVYSNQPQHF.

This clonotype was recorded many times. The chain is built from TRBV7-2 and TRBJ2-7; D is possibly TRBD1 (8 bases). This CDR3 has 13 residues. Germline values: CDR1 SGHTA, CDR2 FQGNSA. Between the trimmed V and J ends, which lost 5 bases and 7 bases, there was a span of 15 bases. The CDR3 reads CASSTTGGGEQYF. CDR3 coding DNA: TGTGCCAGCAGCACTACAGGGGGGGGAGAGCAGTACTTC.

The table lists this clonotype with many counts. This chain uses TRBV29-1 with TRBJ2-7, with 8 bases matching TRBD1. Trimming at V came to 3 bases and at J to 4 bases, leaving 5 bases not matched to a gene. From germline, CDR1 is SQVTM and CDR2 ANQGSEA. The CDR3 length is 13 residues. CDR3 DNA sequence: TGCAGCGTTGACTCGGGACAGGATTACGAGCAGTACTTC. Residues: CSVDSGQDYEQYF.

In this sample, this clonotype turned up a few times. V and J are TRBV4-2 and TRBJ2-7, with 8 nucleotides matching TRBD2. CDR1 and CDR2 from the germline V gene are LGHNA and YNFKEQ. The junction had 10 bases not matched to a gene; V was cut back by 3 bases and J by 0 bases. CDR3 size: 17 residues. The DNA for the CDR3 is TGTGCCAGCAGCCAGGAACTAGCGGTTAGCGTCTCCTACGAGCAGTACTTC. This sequence encodes CASSQELAVSVSYEQYF.

This clonotype occurred many times. The chain has TRBV9 and TRBJ1-3, with D tentatively TRBD1 (5 bases). Trimming shortened V by 0 bases and J by 4 bases, and 14 bases separated the two germline ends. This CDR3 contains 16 residues. Germline-derived CDR1 and CDR2 are SGDLS and YYNGEE. In DNA, the CDR3 is TGTGCCAGCAGCGTAGGGGACCCAGCTTACGGAAACACCATATATTTT. Protein: CASSVGDPAYGNTIYF.

The sample holds many counts of this clonotype. CDR3 in DNA: TGTGCCAGCAGTTTAGGGGGACTGGGCTACACCTTC. Amino acid sequence: CASSLGGLGYTF. The V gene is TRBV12-3 or TRBV12-4, the J gene TRBJ1-2, with D maybe TRBD1 (5 bases). V lost 1 base and J 8 bases, leaving 8 bases between the germline ends. The CDR3 sequence is 12 residues long.

This clonotype was detected many times. V is TRBV6-1 and J is TRBJ1-1; D ambiguous. The germline V and J ends were trimmed by 7 bases and 11 bases, with 14 bases remaining between them. This CDR3 is 11 amino acids long. Germline CDR1 and CDR2: MNHNS and SASEGT. CDR3 sequence: CASIGVIGAFF. The CDR3 DNA reads as TGTGCCAGCATCGGCGTGATCGGGGCTTTCTTT.

The chain links TRBV12-3 or TRBV12-4 to TRBJ2-7, with 8 bases identical to TRBD2. There are 15 residues in the CDR3. Germline trimming cut 2 bases from V and 6 bases from J; bases unmatched to any gene: 9. The CDR3 protein is CASSLFSGTRFEQYF. DNA of the CDR3: TGTGCCAGCAGTTTATTCTCCGGGACTAGGTTCGAGCAGTACTTC.

This clonotype was recorded many times. The CDR3 DNA is TGTGCCAGTAGTAGCAGTGGGTCAAAGCCCCAGCATTTT. Protein sequence: CASSSSGSKPQHF. The chain couples TRBV19 to TRBJ1-5; no clear D gene. Germline V gives CDR1 LNHDA, CDR2 SQIVND (reference sequence). The CDR3 is 13 amino acids. V lost 4 bases and J lost 8, with 12 bases in between.

This clonotype was found a few times. The gene calls are TRBV6-2 or TRBV6-3 and TRBJ1-5; D is perhaps TRBD1 (5 bases). The CDR3 length is 13 residues. V lost 10 bases and J lost 7, with 17 bases in between. CDR1 and CDR2 from the germline V gene are MNHEY and SVGEGT. The chain's CDR3 is CATAGRVGQPQHF. The CDR3 DNA reads TGTGCCACGGCAGGGCGTGTAGGACAGCCCCAGCATTTT.

This clonotype came up many times. The chain uses TRBV2 and TRBJ2-7; D is unclear. The germline V gene encodes CDR1 SNHLY and CDR2 FYNNEI. With 3 bases removed from V and 4 bases from J, the gap between germline ends came to 4 bases. The CDR3 extends over 11 amino acids. This CDR3 reads CASSDKYEQYF. The CDR3 DNA is TGTGCCAGCAGTGACAAATACGAGCAGTACTTC.

This clonotype was recorded at least ten times. This sequence joins TRBV28 and TRBJ2-7; TRBD1 agrees at 8 bases. The J segment lost 2 bases and the V segment lost 3 bases, leaving 15 bases of the junction unmatched. Looked up from germline, CDR1 is MDHEN and CDR2 is SYDVKM. The CDR3 extends over 18 amino acids. CDR3 in DNA: TGTGCCAGCAGTTTCTCTCTCAATATCGCGACAGGGGCCTACGAGCAGTACTTC. Translating gives CASSFSLNIATGAYEQYF. The full variable domain, its missing parts supplied by reference TRBV28 and TRBJ2-7, is DVKVTQSSRYLVKRTGEKVFLECVQDMDHENMFWYRQDPGLGLRLIYFSYDVKMKEKGDIPEGYSVSREKKERFSLILESASTNQTSMYLCASSFSLNIATGAYEQYFGPGTRLTVT.

V and J are TRBV19 and TRBJ2-2; D possibly corresponds to TRBD2 (5 bases). CDR3 size: 16 residues. Trimming took 6 bases from V and 3 from J, leaving 17 bases between them. Germline lookup yields CDR1 LNHDA and CDR2 SQIVND (reference sequence). The CDR3 sequence: CASSTGWRMDTGELFF. CDR3 nucleotides: TGTGCCAGTAGCACGGGGTGGAGGATGGACACCGGGGAGCTGTTTTTT.

Turning to this clonotype: A much larger clone differs from this one at a single base, so this may be a read error. The chain has TRBV15 and TRBJ2-7; 7 nucleotides line up with TRBD1. Germline CDR1 is LNHNV and CDR2 is YYDKDF (reference sequence). This CDR3 is 15 amino acids long. V lost 2 bases and J lost 3; bases outside the gene matches: 7. CDR3 nucleotide sequence: TGTGCCACCAGCAGAAAGACAGGGCCCCACTACGAGCAGTACTTC. Its translation is CATSRKTGPHYEQYF.

This clonotype was seen ten or more times. DNA for the CDR3: TGCAGTGCTAGAGGACAGGGGGGACGGGAGACCCAGTACTTC. Translated: CSARGQGGRETQYF. The chain carries TRBV20-1 and TRBJ2-5; TRBD1 aligns across 9 bases. The germline CDR1 and CDR2 sequences are DFQATT and SNEGSKA (reference sequence). The CDR3 is made up of 14 amino acids. Germline trimming cut 1 base from V and 5 bases from J; bases unmatched to any gene: 5.

This clonotype was seen repeatedly, ten times or more. J is TRBJ2-4 and V is TRBV25-1; the match to TRBD1 covers 8 bases. V dropped 3 bases and J dropped 1; count of bases not matched to a gene: 5. The CDR3 consists of 16 residues. Germline values: CDR1 MGHDK, CDR2 SYGVNS. The CDR3 loop is CASSETGVYAKNIQYF. CDR3 coding DNA: TGTGCCAGCAGTGAGACAGGGGTCTACGCCAAAAACATTCAGTACTTC.

A remark on this clonotype: With a much larger clone just one base away, this may be a read error. Since no conserved phenylalanine or tryptophan closes the CDR3, a read error is the likely cause. The gene calls are TRBV24-1 and TRBJ1-2; TRBD1 agrees at 8 bases. Germline CDR1 reads KGHDR; CDR2 reads SFDVKD. V shed 4 bases and J 6 bases; nucleotides not matched to a gene: 9. There are 15 residues in the CDR3. In nucleotides, the CDR3 is TGTGCCACCAGTGACGACAGGGGCCGCGGGAATGGCTACACCGTC. Protein sequence: CATSDDRGRGNGYTV.

This clonotype was counted at least ten times. The J gene is TRBJ2-5, the V gene TRBV7-2; D unresolved. This CDR3 comprises 12 residues. Trimming cost V 5 bases and J 3 bases, with 7 bases left between them. CDR1 and CDR2 from the germline V gene are SGHTA and FQGNSA. Here the CDR3 reads CASSPHEETQYF. DNA for the CDR3: TGTGCCAGCAGCCCTCACGAAGAGACCCAGTACTTC.

At least ten counts were recorded for this clonotype. The chain joins TRBV7-9 to TRBJ2-5; 9 positions match TRBD2. The germline CDR1 and CDR2 sequences are SEHNR and FQNEAQ (reference sequence). The V segment lost 5 bases and the J segment 0 bases; nucleotides outside the gene matches: 7. The CDR3 spans 16 residues. CDR3: CASSPVASGNQETQYF. CDR3 DNA sequence: TGTGCCAGCAGCCCCGTGGCTAGCGGGAACCAAGAGACCCAGTACTTC. Supplemented by reference TRBV7-9 and TRBJ2-5, the full variable domain reads DTGVSQNPRHKITKRGQNVTFRCDPISEHNRLYWYRQTLGQGPEFLTYFQNEAQLEKSRLLSDRFSAERPKGSFSTLEIQRTEQGDSAMYLCASSPVASGNQETQYFGPGTRLLVL.

There are many counts of this clonotype. A much larger clone sits a single nucleotide away, making a read error possible. The chain carries TRBV6-5 and TRBJ2-7, with 8 nucleotides matching TRBD2. Germline V gene lookup returns CDR1 MNHEY and CDR2 SVGAGI. The trim removed 4 bases at V and 6 bases at J, leaving 11 bases unmatched. The CDR3 is 15 residues long. CDR3 region: CASSFSGTRSSEQYF. The DNA for the CDR3 is TGTGCCAGCAGTTTCTCCGGGACTAGGTCTTCCGAGCAGTACTTC.

Many counts were recorded for this clonotype. This chain joins TRBV6-5 and TRBJ2-7; D may be TRBD1 (5 bases). The CDR3 contains 17 residues. Germline V gives CDR1 MNHEY, CDR2 SVGAGI. V lost 8 bases to trimming and J lost 4 bases, with 27 bases between them. In DNA form, the CDR3 reads TGTGCCAGCCGCCCTTCCTCAAACTGGAAAGGGGATTACGAGCAGTACTTC. Its protein product is CASRPSSNWKGDYEQYF.

V usage is TRBV9 and J usage is TRBJ2-7; 9 bases line up with TRBD2. Germline assignment: CDR1 SGDLS and CDR2 YYNGEE. The junction had 11 bases not matched to a gene; V was cut back by 4 bases and J by 3 bases. The CDR3 totals 16 residues. CDR3 protein: CASSPRSGSPVYEQYF. Written as DNA, the CDR3 is TGTGCCAGCAGCCCACGTAGCGGGAGTCCCGTCTACGAGCAGTACTTC. The complete variable domain, with remaining parts taken from reference TRBV9 and TRBJ2-7, reads DSGVTQTPKHLITATGQRVTLRCSPRSGDLSVYWYQQSLDQGLQFLIQYYNGEERAKGNILERFSAQQFPDLHSELNLSSLELGDSALYFCASSPRSGSPVYEQYFGPGTRLTVT.

The chain combines TRBV7-2 with TRBJ2-7; the match to TRBD2 covers 9 bases. V trimming: 5 bases; J trimming: 5 bases; junction bases outside the gene matches: 10. Germline CDR1 reads SGHTA; CDR2 reads FQGNSA. The CDR3 covers 15 residues. The CDR3 nucleotides are TGTGCCAGCAGCCGAGGAATAGCGGGAGTGGACGAGCAGTACTTC. Protein product: CASSRGIAGVDEQYF.

This clonotype was observed a few times. The V gene is TRBV18, the J gene TRBJ2-7, with D hard to call. The CDR3 consists of 12 residues. Germline CDR1 is KGHSH and CDR2 is LQKENI. Trimming stripped 4 bases from V and 5 bases from J, with 9 bases between. This chain's CDR3 is CASSLQRDEQYF. The CDR3 region has the DNA TGTGCCAGCTCACTTCAGAGAGACGAGCAGTACTTC.

This clonotype occurred many times. A much more abundant neighbour one base away suggests this may be a read error. The gene calls are TRBV11-3 and TRBJ2-2; D is perhaps TRBD2 (5 bases). Germline values: CDR1 SGHNT, CDR2 YENEEA. The CDR3 has 12 residues. CDR3 residues: CASSVGSGELCF. CDR3 nucleotide sequence: TGTGCCAGCAGCGTAGGGAGTGGGGAGCTGTGTTTT.

This clonotype was picked up many times. The chain employs TRBV20-1 and TRBJ2-7; D is perhaps TRBD2 (6 bases). Germline values: CDR1 DFQATT, CDR2 SNEGSKA (reference sequence). This CDR3 has 13 residues. V lost 8 bases to trimming and J lost 3 bases, with 17 bases between them. The DNA of the CDR3 is TGCAGTACCTCTAGGGAGGAGCGCTACGAGCAGTACTTC. Protein: CSTSREERYEQYF.

Concerning this clonotype: This CDR3 is missing its conserved last phenylalanine or tryptophan, likely due to a read error. The limits of the CDR3 on the DNA are not certain, so only TCRdb's listed CDR3 is given. The V gene is TRBV24-1, the J gene TRBJ2-2. The CDR3 contains 14 residues when both ends are counted. Germline CDR1 reads KGHDR; CDR2 reads SFDVKD. CDR3: CATSDYPNTGELLV.

This clonotype was observed at least ten times. The CDR3 spells CASRRFLQGTRNTEAFF. CDR3 DNA: TGCGCCAGCAGGCGGTTTCTACAGGGTACGAGAAACACTGAAGCTTTCTTT. This sequence joins TRBV5-1 and TRBJ1-1; possibly TRBD1 for D (6 bases). Deletions cut 5 bases from V and 2 bases from J, with 22 bases between. This CDR3 spans 17 amino acids. Germline-derived CDR1 and CDR2 are SGHRS and YFSETQ. Together with reference TRBV5-1 and TRBJ1-1, the CDR3 gives the full variable domain: KAGVTQTPRYLIKTRGQQVTLSCSPISGHRSVSWYQQTPGQGLQFLFEYFSETQRNKGNFPGRFSGRQFSNSRSEMNVSTLELGDSALYLCASRRFLQGTRNTEAFFGQGTRLTVV.

At least ten counts were recorded for this clonotype. The chain has TRBV7-9 and TRBJ2-7; no definite D call. The V end lost 11 bases, the J end lost 3 bases, and 20 bases lay between the germline ends. CDR1 is SEHNR, CDR2 FQNEAQ, per germline (reference sequence). This CDR3 is built from 14 residues. The CDR3 sequence: CASAGVGRNYEQYF. The CDR3 DNA reads as TGTGCCTCAGCAGGAGTCGGCAGAAACTACGAGCAGTACTTC.

This clonotype has at least ten counts. The rearrangement uses TRBV25-1 and TRBJ1-5; no clear D gene. Germline assignment: CDR1 MGHDK and CDR2 SYGVNS. V lost 1 base to trimming and J lost 4 bases, with 17 bases between them. The CDR3 is 17 residues long. The CDR3 coding sequence is TGTGCCAGCAGTGAATTGCGGCCGGACGAGCCAAATCAGCCCCAGCATTTT. It encodes CASSELRPDEPNQPQHF.

In this sample, this clonotype turned up many times. The V gene is TRBV6-1, the J gene TRBJ1-2; D gene unclear. The V gene lost 5 bases and the J gene lost 7 bases, with 20 bases spanning the gap. There are 15 residues in the CDR3. Germline lookup yields CDR1 MNHNS and CDR2 SASEGT. The CDR3 DNA reads TGTGCCAGCAGTAGGGAGCCCAGTATGAGTCGTGGCTACACCTTC. This gives the protein CASSREPSMSRGYTF.

This clonotype appeared many times. The junction differs from germline at one of its ends, possibly a read error. This chain uses TRBV3-1 with TRBJ2-5, with D uncertain. This CDR3 has 13 amino acids. CDR1 LGHDT and CDR2 YNNKEL come from the germline V gene (reference sequence). The CDR3 loop is CASSQHPEETQHF. CDR3 nucleotides: TGTGCCAGCAGCCAACACCCGGAAGAGACCCAGCACTTC.